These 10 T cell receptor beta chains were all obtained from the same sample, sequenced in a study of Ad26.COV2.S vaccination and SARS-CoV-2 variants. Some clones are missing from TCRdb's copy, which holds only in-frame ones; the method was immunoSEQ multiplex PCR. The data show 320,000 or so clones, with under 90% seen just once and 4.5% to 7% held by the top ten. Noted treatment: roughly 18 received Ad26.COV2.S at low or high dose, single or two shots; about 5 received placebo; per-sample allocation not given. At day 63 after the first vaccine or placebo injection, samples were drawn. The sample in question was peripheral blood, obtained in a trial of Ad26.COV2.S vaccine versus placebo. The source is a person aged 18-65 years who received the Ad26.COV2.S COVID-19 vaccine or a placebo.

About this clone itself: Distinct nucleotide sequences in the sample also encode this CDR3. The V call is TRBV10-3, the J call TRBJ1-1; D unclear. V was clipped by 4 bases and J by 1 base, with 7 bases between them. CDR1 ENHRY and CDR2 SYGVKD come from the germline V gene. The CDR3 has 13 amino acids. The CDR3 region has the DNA TGTGCCATCAGTGGGGGTAGGAACACTGAAGCTTTCTTT. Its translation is CAISGGRNTEAFF.

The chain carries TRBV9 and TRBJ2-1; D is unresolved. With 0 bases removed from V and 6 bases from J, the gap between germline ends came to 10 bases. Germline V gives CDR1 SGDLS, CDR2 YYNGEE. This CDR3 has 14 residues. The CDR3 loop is CASSVGPASNEQFF. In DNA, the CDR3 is TGTGCCAGCAGCGTAGGACCCGCCTCCAATGAGCAGTTCTTC. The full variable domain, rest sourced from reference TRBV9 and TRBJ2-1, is DSGVTQTPKHLITATGQRVTLRCSPRSGDLSVYWYQQSLDQGLQFLIQYYNGEERAKGNILERFSAQQFPDLHSELNLSSLELGDSALYFCASSVGPASNEQFFGPGTRLTVL.

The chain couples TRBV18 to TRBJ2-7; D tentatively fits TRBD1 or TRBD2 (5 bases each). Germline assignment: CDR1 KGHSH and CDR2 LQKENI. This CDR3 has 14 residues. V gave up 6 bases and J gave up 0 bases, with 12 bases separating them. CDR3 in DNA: TGTGCCAGCTCGTCGGGGCCTAACTCCTACGAGCAGTACTTC. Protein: CASSSGPNSYEQYF.

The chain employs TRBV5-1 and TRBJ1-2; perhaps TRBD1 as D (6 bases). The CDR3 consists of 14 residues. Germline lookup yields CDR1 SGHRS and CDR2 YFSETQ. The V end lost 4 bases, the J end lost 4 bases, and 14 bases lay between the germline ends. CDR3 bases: TGCGCCAGCAGCGACAGGCCCCAGGGCTATGGCTACACCTTC. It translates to CASSDRPQGYGYTF.

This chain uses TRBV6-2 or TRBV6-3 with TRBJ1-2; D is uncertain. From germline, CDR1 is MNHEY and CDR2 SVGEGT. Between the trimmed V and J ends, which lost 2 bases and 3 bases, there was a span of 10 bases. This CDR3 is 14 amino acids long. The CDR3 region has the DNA TGTGCCAGCAGTTACGCGAGCGGTCACTATGGCTACACCTTC. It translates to CASSYASGHYGYTF.

The CDR3 spells CASSQVGGQGSPLHF. In nucleotides, the CDR3 is TGTGCCAGCAGCCAAGTGGGGGGGCAAGGTTCACCCCTCCACTTT. The chain employs TRBV7-9 and TRBJ1-6; tentative D call: TRBD1 (6 bases). The CDR3 loop spans 15 amino acids. Germline values: CDR1 SEHNR, CDR2 FQNEAQ (reference sequence). The germline V and J ends were trimmed by 5 bases and 9 bases, with 17 bases remaining between them.

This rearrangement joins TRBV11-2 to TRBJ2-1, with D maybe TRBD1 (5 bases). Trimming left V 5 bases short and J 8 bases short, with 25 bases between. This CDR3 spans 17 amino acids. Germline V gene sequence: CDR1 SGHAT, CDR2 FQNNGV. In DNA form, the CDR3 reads TGTGCCAGCAGCACACAAAAACGGCTCCCCAGGGCTTATGAGCAGTTCTTC. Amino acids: CASSTQKRLPRAYEQFF.

The CDR3 DNA reads as TGTGCCAGCAGCAAGTACAGGGACAATGGCTACACCTTC. It translates to CASSKYRDNGYTF. This rearrangement joins TRBV7-2 to TRBJ1-2, with a possible D match to TRBD1 (6 bases). Germline assignment: CDR1 SGHTA and CDR2 FQGNSA. The CDR3 runs to 13 residues. V was shortened by 5 bases and J by 6 bases, with 13 bases between the two germline ends.

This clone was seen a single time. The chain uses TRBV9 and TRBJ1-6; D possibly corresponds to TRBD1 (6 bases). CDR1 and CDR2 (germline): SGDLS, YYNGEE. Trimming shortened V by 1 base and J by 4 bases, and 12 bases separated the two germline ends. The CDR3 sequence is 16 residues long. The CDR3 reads CASSVFGTPYNSPLHF. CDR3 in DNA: TGTGCCAGCAGCGTATTCGGGACACCTTATAATTCACCCCTCCACTTT.

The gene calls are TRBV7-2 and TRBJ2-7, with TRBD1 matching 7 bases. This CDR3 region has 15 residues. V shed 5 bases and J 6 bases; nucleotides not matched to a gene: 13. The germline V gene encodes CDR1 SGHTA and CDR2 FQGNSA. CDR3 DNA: TGTGCCAGCAGCCTTATCGGACAGGACACTGCCGAGCAGTACTTC. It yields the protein CASSLIGQDTAEQYF. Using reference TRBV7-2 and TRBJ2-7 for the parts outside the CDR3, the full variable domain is GAGVSQSPSNKVTEKGKDVELRCDPISGHTALYWYRQSLGQGLEFLIYFQGNSAPDKSGLPSDRFSAERTGGSVSTLTIQRTQQEDSAVYLCASSLIGQDTAEQYFGPGTRLTVT.